This T cell receptor (beta chain) is drawn from a study of T cell repertoires in cytomegalovirus infection. Overall study: It was the public TCR beta signatures that indicated both CMV infection and matching HLA type.

TCRdb itself ran the reads through MiXCR, one entry per CDR3 protein. Here the sample spans fewer than 250,000 distinct CDR3 sequences, more than 9% being singletons. Whole-study findings and limits: Cumulative frequency (of public TCR beta family members) identified carriers of CMV plus the relevant HLA. Across the ex vivo response, the dominant clonotypes were HLA-C-restricted CMV-specific TCR beta clonotypes.

A word on this clonotype: As yet, its antigen is unknown.

This TCR came from a human donor in good health (CMV status not recorded). Some clones in this sample may be carry-over from other donors' samples. Input material: PBMCs.

The CDR3 nucleotides read TGTGCCAGCAGCTCAGGGGACGGCAACACTGAAGCTTTCTTT. Translating gives CASSSGDGNTEAFF. The chain joins TRBV9 to TRBJ1-1; perhaps TRBD1 as D (6 bases). Trimming took 4 bases from V and 2 from J, leaving 12 bases between them. The CDR3 loop spans 14 amino acids. The germline CDR1 and CDR2 sequences are SGDLS and YYNGEE.